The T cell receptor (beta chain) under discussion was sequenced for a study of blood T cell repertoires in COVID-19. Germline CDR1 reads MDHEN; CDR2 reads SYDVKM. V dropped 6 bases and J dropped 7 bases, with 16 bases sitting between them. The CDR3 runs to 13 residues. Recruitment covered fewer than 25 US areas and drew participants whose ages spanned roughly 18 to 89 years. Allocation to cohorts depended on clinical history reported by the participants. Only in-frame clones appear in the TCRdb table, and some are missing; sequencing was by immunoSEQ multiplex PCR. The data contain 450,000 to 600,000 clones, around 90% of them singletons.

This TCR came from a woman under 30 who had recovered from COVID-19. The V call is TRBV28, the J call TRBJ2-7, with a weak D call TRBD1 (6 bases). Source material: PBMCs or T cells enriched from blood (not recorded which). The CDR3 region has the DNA TGTGCCAGCAGGGCCCAGGGGCGCGAAGAGCAGTACTTC. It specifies CASRAQGREEQYF.